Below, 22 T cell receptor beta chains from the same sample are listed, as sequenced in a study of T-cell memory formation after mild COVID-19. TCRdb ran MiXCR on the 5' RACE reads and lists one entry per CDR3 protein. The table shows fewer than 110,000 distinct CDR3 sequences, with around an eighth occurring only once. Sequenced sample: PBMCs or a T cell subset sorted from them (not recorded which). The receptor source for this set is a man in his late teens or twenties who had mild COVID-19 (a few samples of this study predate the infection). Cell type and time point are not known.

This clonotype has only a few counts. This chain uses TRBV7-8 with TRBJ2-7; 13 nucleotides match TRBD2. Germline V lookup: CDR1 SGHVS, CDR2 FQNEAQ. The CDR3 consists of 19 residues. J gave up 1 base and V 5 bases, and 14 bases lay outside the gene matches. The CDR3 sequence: CASSVTGTGTSGASYEQYF. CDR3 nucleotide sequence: TGTGCCAGCAGCGTCACCGGGACGGGGACTAGCGGGGCGTCCTACGAGCAGTACTTC.

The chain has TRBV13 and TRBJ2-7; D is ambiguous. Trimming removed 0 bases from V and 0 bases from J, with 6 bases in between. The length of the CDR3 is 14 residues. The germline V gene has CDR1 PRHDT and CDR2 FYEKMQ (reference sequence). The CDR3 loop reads CASSLGPASYEQYF. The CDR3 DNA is TGTGCCAGCAGCTTAGGACCAGCCTCCTACGAGCAGTACTTC.

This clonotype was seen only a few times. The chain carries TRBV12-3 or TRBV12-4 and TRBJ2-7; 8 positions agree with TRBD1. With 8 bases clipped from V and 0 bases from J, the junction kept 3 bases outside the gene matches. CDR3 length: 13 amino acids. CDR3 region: CASGDRSSYEQYF. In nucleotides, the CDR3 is TGTGCCAGCGGGGACAGGAGCTCCTACGAGCAGTACTTC.

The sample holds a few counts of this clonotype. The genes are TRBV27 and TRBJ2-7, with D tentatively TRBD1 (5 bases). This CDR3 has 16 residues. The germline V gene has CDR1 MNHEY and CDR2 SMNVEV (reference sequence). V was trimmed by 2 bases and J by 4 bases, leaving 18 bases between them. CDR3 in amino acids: CASSLDSGHPPYEQYF. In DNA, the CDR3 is TGTGCCAGCAGTTTAGATTCAGGGCATCCCCCATACGAGCAGTACTTC.

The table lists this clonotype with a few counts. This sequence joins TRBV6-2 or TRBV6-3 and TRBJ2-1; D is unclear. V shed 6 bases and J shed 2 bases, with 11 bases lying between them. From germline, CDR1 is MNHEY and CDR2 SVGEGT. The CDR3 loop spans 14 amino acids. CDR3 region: CASSRIEPYNEQFF. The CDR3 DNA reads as TGTGCCAGCAGCCGGATCGAGCCCTACAATGAGCAGTTCTTC.

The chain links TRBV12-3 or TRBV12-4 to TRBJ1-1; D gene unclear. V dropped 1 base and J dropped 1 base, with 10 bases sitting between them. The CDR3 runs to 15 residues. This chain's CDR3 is CASSLVQSWNTEAFF. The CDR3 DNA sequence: TGTGCCAGCAGTTTAGTCCAGAGCTGGAACACTGAAGCTTTCTTT.

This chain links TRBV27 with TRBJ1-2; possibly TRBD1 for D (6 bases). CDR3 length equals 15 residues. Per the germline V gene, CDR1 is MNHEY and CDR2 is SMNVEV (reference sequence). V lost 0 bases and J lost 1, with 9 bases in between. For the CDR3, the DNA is TGTGCCAGCAGTTTATCTCCACAGGGTAACTATGGCTACACCTTC. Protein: CASSLSPQGNYGYTF.

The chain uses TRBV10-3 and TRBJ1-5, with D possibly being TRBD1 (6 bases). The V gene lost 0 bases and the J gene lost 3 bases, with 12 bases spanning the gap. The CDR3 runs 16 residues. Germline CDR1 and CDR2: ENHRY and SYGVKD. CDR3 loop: CAISESRTADNQPQHF. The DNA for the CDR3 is TGTGCCATCAGTGAGTCCAGGACAGCAGACAATCAGCCCCAGCATTTT.

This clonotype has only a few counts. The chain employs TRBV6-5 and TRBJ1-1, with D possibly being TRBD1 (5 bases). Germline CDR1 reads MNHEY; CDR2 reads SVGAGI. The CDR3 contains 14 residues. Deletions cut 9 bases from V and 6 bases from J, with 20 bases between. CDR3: CASSHRGRGAEAFF. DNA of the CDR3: TGTGCCAGTTCCCACCGGGGTAGGGGCGCTGAAGCTTTCTTT.

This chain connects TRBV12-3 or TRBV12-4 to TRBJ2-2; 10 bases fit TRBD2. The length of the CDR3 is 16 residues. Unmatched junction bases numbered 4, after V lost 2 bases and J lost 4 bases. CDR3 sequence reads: CASSLLSSGGTGELFF. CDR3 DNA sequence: TGTGCCAGCAGTTTATTATCTAGCGGGGGCACCGGGGAGCTGTTTTTT.

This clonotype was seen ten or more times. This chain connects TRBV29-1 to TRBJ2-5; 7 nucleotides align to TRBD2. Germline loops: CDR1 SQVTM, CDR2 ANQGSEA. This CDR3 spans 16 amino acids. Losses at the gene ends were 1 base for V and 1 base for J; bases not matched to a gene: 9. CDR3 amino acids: CSVEGIGGEPQETQYF. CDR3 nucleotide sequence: TGCAGCGTTGAAGGGATTGGGGGGGAACCCCAAGAGACCCAGTACTTC.

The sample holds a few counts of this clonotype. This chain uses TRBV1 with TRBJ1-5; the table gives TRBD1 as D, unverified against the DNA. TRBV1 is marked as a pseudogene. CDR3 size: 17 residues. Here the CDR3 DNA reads TGCACCATCGATCCGGGACAGGGGTTCATGGGTGGTCAGCCCCAGCATTTT. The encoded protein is CTIDPGQGFMGGQPQHF.

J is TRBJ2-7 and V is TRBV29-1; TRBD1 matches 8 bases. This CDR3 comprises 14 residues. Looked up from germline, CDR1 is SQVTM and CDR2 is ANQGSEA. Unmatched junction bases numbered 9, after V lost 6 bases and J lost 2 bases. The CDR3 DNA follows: TGCAGCGTCCGCCCCGGACAGGGAACCTACGAGCAGTACTTC. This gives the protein CSVRPGQGTYEQYF.

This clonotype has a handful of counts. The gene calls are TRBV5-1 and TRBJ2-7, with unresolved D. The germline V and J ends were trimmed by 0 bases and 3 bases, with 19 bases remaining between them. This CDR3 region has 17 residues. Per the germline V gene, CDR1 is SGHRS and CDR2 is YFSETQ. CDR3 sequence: CASSLAGPLEPSYEQYF. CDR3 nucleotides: TGCGCCAGCAGCTTGGCCGGCCCTTTGGAGCCCAGCTACGAGCAGTACTTC. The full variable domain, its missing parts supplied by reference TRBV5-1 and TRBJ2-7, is KAGVTQTPRYLIKTRGQQVTLSCSPISGHRSVSWYQQTPGQGLQFLFEYFSETQRNKGNFPGRFSGRQFSNSRSEMNVSTLELGDSALYLCASSLAGPLEPSYEQYFGPGTRLTVT.

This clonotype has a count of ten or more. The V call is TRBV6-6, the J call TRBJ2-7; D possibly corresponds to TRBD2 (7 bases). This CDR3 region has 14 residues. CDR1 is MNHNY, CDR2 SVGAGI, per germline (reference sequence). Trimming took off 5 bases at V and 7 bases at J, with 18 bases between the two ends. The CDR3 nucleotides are TGTGCCAGCAGTAGCATCGGGACTACAGGGGAGCAGTACTTC. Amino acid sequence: CASSSIGTTGEQYF.

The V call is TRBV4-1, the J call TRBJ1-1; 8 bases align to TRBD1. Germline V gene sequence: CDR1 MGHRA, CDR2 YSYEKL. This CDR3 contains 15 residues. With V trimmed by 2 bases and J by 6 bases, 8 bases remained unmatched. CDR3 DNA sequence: TGCGCCAGCAGCCAAATCTACAGGGGGATGCCTGAAGCTTTCTTT. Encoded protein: CASSQIYRGMPEAFF.

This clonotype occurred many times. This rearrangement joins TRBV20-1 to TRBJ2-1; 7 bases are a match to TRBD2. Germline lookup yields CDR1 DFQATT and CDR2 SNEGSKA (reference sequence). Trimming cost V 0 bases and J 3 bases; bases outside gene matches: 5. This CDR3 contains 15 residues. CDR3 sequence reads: CSARDLGGVYNEQFF. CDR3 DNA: TGCAGTGCTAGAGATTTGGGGGGGGTCTACAATGAGCAGTTCTTC.

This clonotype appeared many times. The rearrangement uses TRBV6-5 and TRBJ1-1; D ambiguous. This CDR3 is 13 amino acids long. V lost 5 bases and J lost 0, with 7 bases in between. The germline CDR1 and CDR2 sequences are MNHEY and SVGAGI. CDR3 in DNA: TGTGCCAGCAGTCACCACTTGAACACTGAAGCTTTCTTT. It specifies CASSHHLNTEAFF.

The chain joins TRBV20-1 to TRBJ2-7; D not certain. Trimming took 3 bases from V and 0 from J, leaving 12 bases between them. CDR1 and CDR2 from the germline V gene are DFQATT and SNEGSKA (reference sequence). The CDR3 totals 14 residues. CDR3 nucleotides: TGCAGTGCTAGCAACGCCGAGAGCTCCTACGAGCAGTACGTC. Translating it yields CSASNAESSYEQYV.

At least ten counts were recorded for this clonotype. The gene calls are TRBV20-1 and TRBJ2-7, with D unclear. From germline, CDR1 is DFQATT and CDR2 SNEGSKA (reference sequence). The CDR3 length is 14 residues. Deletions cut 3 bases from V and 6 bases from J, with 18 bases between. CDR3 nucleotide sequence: TGCAGTGCTAGGGTTCCCGGTGTGGCCCGCGAGCAGTACTTC. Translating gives CSARVPGVAREQYF.

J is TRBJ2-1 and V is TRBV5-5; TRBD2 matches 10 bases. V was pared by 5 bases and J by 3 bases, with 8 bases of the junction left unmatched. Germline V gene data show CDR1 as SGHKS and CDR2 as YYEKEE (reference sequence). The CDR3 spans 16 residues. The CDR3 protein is CASRDIGLAVYNEQFF. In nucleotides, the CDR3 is TGTGCCAGCAGAGACATAGGACTAGCGGTCTACAATGAGCAGTTCTTC.

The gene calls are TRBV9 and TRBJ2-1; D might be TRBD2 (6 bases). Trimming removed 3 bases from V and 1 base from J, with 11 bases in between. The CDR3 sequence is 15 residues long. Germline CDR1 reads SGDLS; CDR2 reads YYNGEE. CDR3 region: CASSAGERSYNEQFF. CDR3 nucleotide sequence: TGTGCCAGCAGCGCGGGGGAACGTTCCTACAATGAGCAGTTCTTC. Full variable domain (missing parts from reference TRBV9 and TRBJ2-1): DSGVTQTPKHLITATGQRVTLRCSPRSGDLSVYWYQQSLDQGLQFLIQYYNGEERAKGNILERFSAQQFPDLHSELNLSSLELGDSALYFCASSAGERSYNEQFFGPGTRLTVL.